These 23 T cell receptor beta chains share one sample of origin, sequenced in a study of regulatory T cells in long-lasting Graves disease. Stated time point: persistent/refractory GD, antithyroid drugs over 5 years with positive TRAb. RNA extracted from PBMCs served as the sequencing template. Building of the TCR beta libraries involved iRepertoire HTBI primers and Arm-PCR of CDR3 regions. Each CDR3 protein is one row after TCRdb ran MiXCR on the multiplex PCR reads. The sample consists of over 300,000 distinct CDR3 sequences, 15% to 20% of them appearing once. Source: peripheral blood mononuclear cells (PBMCs), taken when the disease was refractory, from a patient treated with antithyroid drugs. These receptors came from a female donor with Graves disease.

The chain is built from TRBV12-3 or TRBV12-4 and TRBJ2-2; TRBD2 matches 12 bases. This CDR3 is 15 amino acids long. Trimming at V came to 1 base and at J to 7 bases, leaving 1 base not matched to a gene. The CDR3 DNA is TGTGCCAGCAGTTTAGGGACTAGCGGGATCGGGGAGCTGTTTTTT. It translates to CASSLGTSGIGELFF.

The J gene is TRBJ2-6, the V gene TRBV6-4; D is perhaps TRBD1 (6 bases). Trimming left V 6 bases short and J 4 bases short, with 19 bases between. This CDR3 has 17 amino acids. Germline CDR1 reads MRHNA; CDR2 reads SNTAGT. The CDR3 is CASSKTGFISGANVLTF. CDR3 nucleotides: TGTGCCAGCAGCAAGACAGGCTTTATCTCAGGGGCCAACGTCCTGACTTTC.

On this clonotype: A far larger clone is a single base away, which makes a read error likely. The missing conserved phenylalanine or tryptophan at the end of this CDR3 makes a read error likely. V and J are TRBV12-3 or TRBV12-4 and TRBJ2-7; TRBD1 aligns across 8 bases. J gave up 4 bases and V 6 bases, and 14 bases lay outside the gene matches. The CDR3 covers 16 residues. For the CDR3, the DNA is TGTGCCAGCAGCCGCCGGACAGGGCGAATGATTTACGAGCAGTACTCC. Translation gives CASSRRTGRMIYEQYS.

In this sample, this clonotype turned up a few times. This rearrangement joins TRBV5-1 to TRBJ2-2; 10 bases agree with TRBD2. The CDR3 has 15 amino acids. Per germline, CDR1 SGHRS and CDR2 YFSETQ. Trimming cost V 4 bases and J 4 bases; bases outside gene matches: 4. CDR3 sequence reads: CASSKLAGPTGELFF. DNA of the CDR3: TGCGCCAGCAGCAAACTAGCGGGGCCCACCGGGGAGCTGTTTTTT.

The table lists this clonotype with many counts. The chain combines TRBV12-3 or TRBV12-4 with TRBJ1-2; weak D call: TRBD1 (6 bases). V shed 6 bases and J shed 4 bases, with 12 bases lying between them. The CDR3 is 13 amino acids. The CDR3 DNA reads TGTGCCAGCAGCTCGGACAGAGCCTATGGCTACACCTTC. This encodes CASSSDRAYGYTF.

This clonotype was recorded at least ten times. The chain recombines TRBV5-1 with TRBJ1-4, with TRBD1 as a possible D gene (6 bases). The germline V gene encodes CDR1 SGHRS and CDR2 YFSETQ. V lost 4 bases and J lost 0, with 22 bases in between. This CDR3 is 19 amino acids long. The CDR3 here is CASSSLPQAPGATNEKLFF. DNA for the CDR3: TGCGCCAGCAGCAGCCTCCCCCAAGCCCCAGGGGCAACTAATGAAAAACTGTTTTTT.

V is TRBV29-1 and J is TRBJ1-2, with D maybe TRBD1 (6 bases). The CDR3 is 12 residues long. CDR1 and CDR2 from the germline V gene are SQVTM and ANQGSEA. V was cut by 1 base and J by 7 bases, with 10 bases left in between. CDR3 DNA: TGCAGCGTTGAAGTGGGGGGCCTTGGCTACACCTTC. Translating it yields CSVEVGGLGYTF.

Concerning this clonotype itself: A far larger clone is a single base away, which makes a read error likely. The chain employs TRBV20-1 and TRBJ2-1; D perhaps matches TRBD2 (6 bases). Per the germline V gene, CDR1 is DFQATT and CDR2 is SNEGSKA (reference sequence). V was trimmed by 1 base and J by 13 bases, leaving 23 bases between them. This CDR3 contains 15 residues. CDR3 DNA sequence: TGCAGTGCTAGAGTCTCGGGAGCTTTCCAAGAGACCCAGTTCTTC. Protein: CSARVSGAFQETQFF.

This chain connects TRBV5-1 to TRBJ2-2, with D maybe TRBD2 (7 bases). The germline CDR1 and CDR2 sequences are SGHRS and YFSETQ. Trimming removed 7 bases from V and 7 bases from J, with 20 bases in between. The CDR3 covers 15 residues. The CDR3, as DNA: TGCGCCAGCCGCCGGTTGGCGGGGGCGGACGGGGAGCTGTTTTTT. It codes for CASRRLAGADGELFF.

The sample holds many counts of this clonotype. The chain joins TRBV6-2 or TRBV6-3 to TRBJ1-4; D might be TRBD1 (6 bases). From germline, CDR1 is MNHEY and CDR2 SVGEGT. With 2 bases removed from V and 8 bases from J, the gap between germline ends came to 15 bases. There are 15 residues in the CDR3. The CDR3 is CASSYGTSPREKLFF. The CDR3 region has the DNA TGTGCCAGCAGTTACGGGACATCCCCGAGGGAAAAACTGTTTTTT.

The chain recombines TRBV27 with TRBJ2-7; D ambiguous. The length of the CDR3 is 10 residues. Germline loops: CDR1 MNHEY, CDR2 SMNVEV (reference sequence). Trimming cost V 5 bases and J 9 bases, with 8 bases left between them. DNA of the CDR3: TGTGCCAGCAGTCTCCCCTGGCAGTACTTC. Residues: CASSLPWQYF.

This clonotype appeared many times. The gene calls are TRBV30 and TRBJ1-5, with D unresolved. The CDR3 extends over 12 amino acids. V shed 0 bases and J shed 5 bases, with 5 bases lying between them. The V gene's germline CDR1 is GTSNPN and CDR2 SVGIG (reference sequence). The CDR3, as DNA: TGTGCCTGGAGTGTACTCGATCAGCCCCAGCATTTT. Translated, it gives CAWSVLDQPQHF.

This chain joins TRBV28 and TRBJ2-4; the D gene is possibly TRBD2 (6 bases). The germline V gene has CDR1 MDHEN and CDR2 SYDVKM. V lost 7 bases and J 4 bases, leaving 17 bases between the germline ends. This CDR3 is 15 amino acids long. CDR3 sequence reads: CASNRLSGEKNIQYF. CDR3 sequence (DNA): TGTGCCAGCAACCGGTTATCGGGGGAGAAAAACATTCAGTACTTC.

The V and J genes are TRBV27 and TRBJ1-2, with 8 bases aligning to TRBD1. With 3 bases clipped from V and 4 bases from J, the junction kept 4 bases outside the gene matches. Germline V gives CDR1 MNHEY, CDR2 SMNVEV (reference sequence). CDR3 length equals 14 residues. The CDR3 loop is CASSFRGPGYGYTF. CDR3 DNA: TGTGCCAGCAGTTTCAGGGGGCCAGGCTATGGCTACACCTTC.

This clonotype was seen many times. The chain combines TRBV2 with TRBJ1-1; TRBD1 might be the D (5 bases). The germline gives CDR1 SNHLY, CDR2 FYNNEI. The CDR3 length is 14 residues. V was pared by 8 bases and J by 3 bases, with 16 bases between. In nucleotides, the CDR3 is TGTGCCAGCCGGACATTAACGGGGTACACTGAAGCTTTCTTT. Its translation: CASRTLTGYTEAFF. The complete variable domain, with remaining parts taken from reference TRBV2 and TRBJ1-1, reads EPEVTQTPSHQVTQMGQEVILRCVPISNHLYFYWYRQILGQKVEFLVSFYNNEISEKSEIFDDQFSVERPDGSNFTLKIRSTKLEDSAMYFCASRTLTGYTEAFFGQGTRLTVV.

The V gene is TRBV6-1, the J gene TRBJ1-3, with TRBD1 identical over 8 bases. Germline lookup yields CDR1 MNHNS and CDR2 SASEGT. The CDR3 loop spans 16 amino acids. Trimming cost V 6 bases and J 0 bases; bases outside gene matches: 7. In DNA, the CDR3 is TGTGCCAGCAGAGGCATCGGGACAGGCTCTGGAAACACCATATATTTT. Protein sequence: CASRGIGTGSGNTIYF.

This clonotype was seen more than once but under ten times. The chain carries TRBV27 and TRBJ2-2; 8 bases map to TRBD2. Trimming at V came to 2 bases and at J to 1 base, leaving 6 bases not matched to a gene. CDR3 length equals 17 residues. Germline assignment: CDR1 MNHEY and CDR2 SMNVEV (reference sequence). This chain's CDR3 is CASSLSVLAENTGELFF. CDR3 bases: TGTGCCAGCAGTTTAAGCGTACTAGCGGAGAACACCGGGGAGCTGTTTTTT.

This clonotype has ten or more counts. The V call is TRBV6-1, the J call TRBJ1-5; D possibly corresponds to TRBD1 (6 bases). This CDR3 is 13 amino acids long. V lost 7 bases and J 6 bases, leaving 13 bases between the germline ends. The germline gives CDR1 MNHNS, CDR2 SASEGT. As DNA, the CDR3 is TGTGCCAGCAAGGCAGGGGAGATTCAGCCCCAGCATTTT. It codes for CASKAGEIQPQHF.

This clonotype was recorded many times. This chain joins TRBV12-3 or TRBV12-4 and TRBJ2-5, with D possibly being TRBD1 or TRBD2 (5 bases each). The ends were cut back, 3 bases at V and 5 bases at J, with 7 bases in the middle. This CDR3 is built from 12 residues. CDR3 nucleotides: TGTGCCAGCAGTTTGGGGGTCGAGACCCAGTACTTC. It translates to CASSLGVETQYF.

A note on this clonotype: This may stem from a read error, because a much larger clone lies one nucleotide away. The rearrangement uses TRBV6-1 and TRBJ1-1, with 12 bases identical to TRBD1. CDR1 and CDR2 (germline): MNHNS, SASEGT. This CDR3 has 14 amino acids. This CDR3 reads CASSWGQGATGAFF. The CDR3 region has the DNA TGTGCCAGCAGCTGGGGACAGGGGGCAACTGGAGCTTTCTTT.

The CDR3 bases are TGCAGTGCTAAAAGGGGGACAGGGGATGGCTACACCTTC. Translating gives CSAKRGTGDGYTF. This sequence joins TRBV20-1 and TRBJ1-2, with 10 nucleotides matching TRBD1. Losses at the gene ends were 4 bases for V and 6 bases for J; bases not matched to a gene: 5. CDR1 DFQATT and CDR2 SNEGSKA come from the germline V gene (reference sequence). The CDR3 is 13 residues long.

This clonotype was detected only a few times. The chain joins TRBV6-5 to TRBJ1-4; TRBD1 matches at 8 bases. The CDR3 spans 14 residues. With 0 bases clipped from V and 6 bases from J, the junction kept 0 bases outside the gene matches. CDR1 is MNHEY and CDR2 is SVGAGI in the germline V gene. CDR3 coding DNA: TGTGCCAGCAGTTACTCGGACAGGGATGAAAAACTGTTTTTT. It encodes CASSYSDRDEKLFF.

The sample holds many counts of this clonotype. This sequence joins TRBV2 and TRBJ2-2; 10 bases line up with TRBD2. V trimming: 6 bases; J trimming: 1 base; junction bases outside the gene matches: 2. The CDR3 has 15 amino acids. CDR1 and CDR2 (germline): SNHLY, FYNNEI. CDR3 in amino acids: CASSASGGNTGELFF. As DNA, the CDR3 is TGTGCCAGCAGCGCTAGCGGGGGGAACACCGGGGAGCTGTTTTTT. The full variable domain, in which reference TRBV2 and TRBJ2-2 provide the parts outside the CDR3, is EPEVTQTPSHQVTQMGQEVILRCVPISNHLYFYWYRQILGQKVEFLVSFYNNEISEKSEIFDDQFSVERPDGSNFTLKIRSTKLEDSAMYFCASSASGGNTGELFFGEGSRLTVL.